A single TCR beta chain is shown here with its context. This record belongs to a study of shared clonotypes between healthy human individuals. The study ran the assay at deep level. PCR replicates performed on unsorted PBMC used approximately 310 ng DNA, 25,000 to 35,000 T cell genomes. Repertoires were generated with immunoSEQ multiplex PCR, while TCRdb's copy carries only in-frame clones and drops some. The sample has a few hundred thousand clones; less than 80% are singletons. This CDR3 spans 12 amino acids. The V gene's germline CDR1 is SQVTM and CDR2 ANQGSEA. V shed 7 bases and J 9 bases; nucleotides not matched to a gene: 7.

The origin of this receptor is a woman aged 35 to 49 in good health. Some clones in this sample may be carry-over from other donors' samples. This chain uses TRBV29-1 with TRBJ2-1, with 9 bases that match TRBD2. The sequenced sample consisted of PBMCs. The DNA of the CDR3 is TGCAGCGAGGGTAGCGGGAGTACTGAGCAGTTCTTC. As protein: CSEGSGSTEQFF.